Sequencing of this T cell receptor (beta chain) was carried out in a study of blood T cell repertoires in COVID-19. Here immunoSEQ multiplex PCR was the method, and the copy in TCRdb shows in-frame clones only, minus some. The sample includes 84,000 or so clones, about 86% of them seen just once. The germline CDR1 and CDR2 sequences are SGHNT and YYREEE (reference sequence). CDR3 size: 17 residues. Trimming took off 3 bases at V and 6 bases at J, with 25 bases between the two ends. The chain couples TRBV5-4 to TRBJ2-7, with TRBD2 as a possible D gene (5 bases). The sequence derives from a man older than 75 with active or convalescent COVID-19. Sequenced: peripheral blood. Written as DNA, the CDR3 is TGTGCCAGCAGCTCCTTGGAGGCTGTCGGGCAGCCACGCGAGCAGTACTTC. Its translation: CASSSLEAVGQPREQYF.